Shown below are 14 T cell receptor beta chains from a single sample sequenced in a study of T cells after posttransplantation cyclophosphamide. The repertoire was sequenced with immunoSEQ multiplex PCR; TCRdb's copy has only in-frame clones and lacks some. The sample lists roughly 30,000 clones, 91% occurring once. Cells defined as naive were viable CD3+CD4+ or CD3+CD8+ and CCR7+CD45RA+CD45RO-CD95-CD27+CD28+. Specimen: naive CD4+ T cells sorted from blood. All receptors derive from a man aged 25 to 40 in good health and a related stem cell transplant donor.

V gene TRBV5-4 combines with J gene TRBJ2-6, with D possibly matching TRBD1 (6 bases). CDR3 length equals 16 residues. Trimming removed 2 bases at V and 0 bases at J, with 9 bases between. Germline V gives CDR1 SGHNT, CDR2 YYREEE (reference sequence). The CDR3 reads CASSLQGYSGANVLTF. The DNA of the CDR3 is TGTGCCAGCAGCTTACAGGGATACTCTGGGGCCAACGTCCTGACTTTC.

The chain carries TRBV5-6 and TRBJ2-3; D is ambiguous. This CDR3 region has 12 residues. Germline values: CDR1 SGHDT, CDR2 YYEEEE. CDR3 region: CSCGRNTDTQYF. The CDR3 DNA sequence: TGTTCCTGTGGGCGAAATACAGATACGCAGTATTTT.

V is TRBV23-1 and J is TRBJ1-1; TRBD1 might be the D (5 bases). TRBV23-1 is known as an ORF, though its function is uncertain. Trimming stripped 0 bases from V and 5 bases from J, with 19 bases between. The CDR3 runs 17 residues. As DNA, the CDR3 is TGCGCCAGCAGTCAATCGCTCAGGATCCTTTGGACAACTGAAGCTTTCTTT. This codes for CASSQSLRILWTTEAFF.

The chain links TRBV7-2 to TRBJ2-1, with D perhaps TRBD2 (6 bases). V was clipped by 0 bases and J by 0 bases, with 15 bases between them. This CDR3 is built from 18 residues. Germline V gene sequence: CDR1 SGHTA, CDR2 FQGNSA. The CDR3 bases are TGTGCCAGCAGCTTAGCGTCGAGCGGGTCTAGCTCCTACAATGAGCAGTTCTTC. Translation gives CASSLASSGSSSYNEQFF. Filled out from reference TRBV7-2 and TRBJ2-1, the complete variable domain reads GAGVSQSPSNKVTEKGKDVELRCDPISGHTALYWYRQSLGQGLEFLIYFQGNSAPDKSGLPSDRFSAERTGGSVSTLTIQRTQQEDSAVYLCASSLASSGSSSYNEQFFGPGTRLTVL.

The rearrangement links TRBV7-9 to TRBJ2-3; 11 bases map to TRBD1. The V gene end was trimmed by 5 bases and the J gene end by 1 base; junction bases not matched to a gene: 2. This CDR3 is built from 15 residues. Germline values: CDR1 SEHNR, CDR2 FQNEAQ (reference sequence). CDR3 bases: TGTGCCAGCAGCCGGACAGGGGGCCGCACAGATACGCAGTATTTT. Protein product: CASSRTGGRTDTQYF. The entire variable domain, with the rest obtained from reference TRBV7-9 and TRBJ2-3, is as follows: DTGVSQNPRHKITKRGQNVTFRCDPISEHNRLYWYRQTLGQGPEFLTYFQNEAQLEKSRLLSDRFSAERPKGSFSTLEIQRTEQGDSAMYLCASSRTGGRTDTQYFGPGTRLTVL.

The V and J genes are TRBV5-6 and TRBJ1-2; TRBD1 agrees at 12 bases. Germline V gene sequence: CDR1 SGHDT, CDR2 YYEEEE. V lost 4 bases and J lost 5; bases outside the gene matches: 6. This CDR3 has 15 amino acids. In DNA, the CDR3 is TGTGCCAGCAGCGAGGGACAGGGGGCCTGGTATGGCTACACCTTC. It encodes CASSEGQGAWYGYTF.

CDR3 protein: CACRGSGNTIYF. The CDR3 DNA sequence: TGTGCCTGTAGGGGGTCGGGAAACACCATATATTTT. This chain connects TRBV28 to TRBJ1-3, with D possibly being TRBD1 (6 bases). The germline V gene has CDR1 MDHEN and CDR2 SYDVKM. The germline V and J ends were trimmed by 11 bases and 4 bases, with 12 bases remaining between them. The CDR3 length is 12 residues.

The chain joins TRBV7-2 to TRBJ2-2; 12 positions match TRBD1. V shed 5 bases and J 2 bases; nucleotides not matched to a gene: 6. The length of the CDR3 is 17 residues. Germline CDR1 and CDR2: SGHTA and FQGNSA. The DNA of the CDR3 is TGTGCCAGCAGCGCCCCTGGGACAGGGGGCAACACCGGGGAGCTGTTTTTT. Amino acid sequence: CASSAPGTGGNTGELFF.

The chain recombines TRBV6-5 with TRBJ2-6, with D hard to call. From germline, CDR1 is MNHEY and CDR2 SVGAGI. The CDR3 extends over 15 amino acids. Trimming removed 5 bases at V and 2 bases at J, with 10 bases between. The CDR3 DNA is TGTGCCAGCAGTCCTATACGGGCTGGGGCCAACGTCCTGACTTTC. Translated, it gives CASSPIRAGANVLTF.

This chain connects TRBV19 to TRBJ1-5, with TRBD1 matching over 9 bases. Germline V gene sequence: CDR1 LNHDA, CDR2 SQIVND (reference sequence). This CDR3 is built from 17 residues. The V and J ends lost 4 bases and 0 bases, in that order; junction bases with no gene match: 7. CDR3 sequence: CASSKRTGADSNQPQHF. CDR3 coding DNA: TGTGCCAGTAGTAAGCGGACAGGGGCGGATAGCAATCAGCCCCAGCATTTT.

The rearrangement uses TRBV15 and TRBJ2-7; 9 nucleotides line up with TRBD1. The germline gives CDR1 LNHNV, CDR2 YYDKDF (reference sequence). V shed 3 bases and J 3 bases; nucleotides not matched to a gene: 15. The CDR3 totals 18 residues. The CDR3 sequence is CATSSDRNLGDRVYEQYF. In DNA form, the CDR3 reads TGTGCCACCAGCAGTGACCGAAATTTAGGGGACAGGGTCTACGAGCAGTACTTC.

The gene calls are TRBV9 and TRBJ2-7, with 14 bases lining up with TRBD2. V lost 4 bases to trimming and J lost 0 bases; unmatched junction nucleotides: 6. CDR1 SGDLS and CDR2 YYNGEE come from the germline V gene. This CDR3 has 17 amino acids. The CDR3 DNA is TGTGCCAGCAGCCCGGGACTAGCGGGGGTTCCCTCCTACGAGCAGTACTTC. Translation: CASSPGLAGVPSYEQYF.

The chain couples TRBV15 to TRBJ2-3; TRBD2 aligns across 10 bases. The CDR3 is 17 amino acids. In germline, CDR1 is LNHNV, CDR2 YYDKDF (reference sequence). V trimming: 3 bases; J trimming: 2 bases; junction bases outside the gene matches: 8. The CDR3 is CATSRDLAGANTDTQYF. The DNA for the CDR3 is TGTGCCACCAGCAGGGACCTAGCGGGGGCCAACACAGATACGCAGTATTTT.

V is TRBV6-1 and J is TRBJ1-2; 7 bases map to TRBD1. The CDR3 covers 10 residues. V lost 11 bases, J lost 8 bases, and 5 bases stayed unmatched. CDR1 MNHNS and CDR2 SASEGT come from the germline V gene. The CDR3 sequence is CAGGGGGYTF. The CDR3 DNA sequence: TGTGCCGGAGGAGGGGGCGGCTACACCTTC.